These 4 T cell receptor beta chains share one sample of origin, sequenced in a study of T cells in Graves' hyperthyroidism and ophthalmopathy (dated by TCRdb to about 2019). The protocol used for the library was multiplex PCR. TCRdb shows the sequencer as Illumina HiSeq 2000. The TCR beta CDR3 regions were amplified from RNA transcripts. The first round of RT-PCR for the TCR CDR3 was performed with the HTBI primer set and the Qiagen OneStep RT-PCR kit. TCRdb reanalyzed the raw reads on its own, using fastp at Q25 for trimming and MiXCR for clone calling, and kept in-frame beta chains. Each CDR3 protein gets just one entry, which takes the most common genes and DNA from the rows behind it. For this sample there are about 640,000 distinct CDR3 sequences; about 14% appear just once. The ten largest account for under 15% of the sample. Sequencing was performed on blood. These receptors all stem from a woman in her fifties or sixties with Graves' ophthalmopathy.

This clonotype was seen at least ten times. This rearrangement joins TRBV5-1 to TRBJ2-5; no firm D call. Germline V gene lookup returns CDR1 SGHRS and CDR2 YFSETQ. This CDR3 has 15 amino acids. The germline V and J ends were trimmed by 6 bases and 2 bases, with 17 bases remaining between them. The CDR3: CASTPMGIPQETQYF. In DNA form, the CDR3 reads TGCGCCAGCACCCCGATGGGGATTCCACAAGAGACCCAGTACTTC. Using reference TRBV5-1 and TRBJ2-5 for the parts outside the CDR3, the full variable domain is KAGVTQTPRYLIKTRGQQVTLSCSPISGHRSVSWYQQTPGQGLQFLFEYFSETQRNKGNFPGRFSGRQFSNSRSEMNVSTLELGDSALYLCASTPMGIPQETQYFGPGTRLLVL.

This clonotype was counted at least ten times. The chain has TRBV27 and TRBJ1-1, with D possibly TRBD1 on 5 matching bases. Between the trimmed V and J ends, which lost 3 bases and 0 bases, there was a span of 23 bases. Germline loops: CDR1 MNHEY, CDR2 SMNVEV (reference sequence). There are 19 residues in the CDR3. Written as DNA, the CDR3 is TGTGCCAGCAGTTTCAGAACAGGACGTGGGGGGAATATGAACACTGAAGCTTTCTTT. As protein: CASSFRTGRGGNMNTEAFF.

This clonotype was seen repeatedly, ten times or more. V and J are TRBV6-5 and TRBJ1-5, with D maybe TRBD1 (6 bases). The V gene lost 2 bases and the J gene lost 4 bases, with 15 bases spanning the gap. The CDR3 contains 16 residues. The germline V gene encodes CDR1 MNHEY and CDR2 SVGAGI. The chain's CDR3 is CASSYGGGGGNQPQHF. CDR3 DNA: TGTGCCAGCAGTTACGGCGGGGGCGGAGGTAATCAGCCCCAGCATTTT.

The rearrangement uses TRBV6-2 or TRBV6-3 and TRBJ1-6; D unclear. V lost 2 bases, J lost 0 bases, and 11 bases lay in between. CDR3 length equals 17 residues. Germline V CDR1 and CDR2: MNHEY, SVGEGT. In DNA form, the CDR3 reads TGTGCCAGCAGTTACGCTCAGGAGAGCTCCTATAATTCACCCCTCCACTTT. Translating it yields CASSYAQESSYNSPLHF.